One sample yielded the 22 T cell receptor beta chains listed below, sequenced in a study of graft-versus-host responses after intestinal transplantation (dated by TCRdb to about 2021). The method was the immunoSEQ multiplex PCR assay. The immuneACCESS repertoire file appears here via TCRdb, limited to in-frame rearrangements. These files lack a portion of the clones; in checked studies, under half of the deficit traces to unresolved V genes, and the cause of the others is not known. The sample table lists about 23,000 clones, 90% of them with a count of one. Of the sample, around 2% falls within the top ten clones. The sample was PBMCs, taken 39 days after intestinal transplant. The receptors were gathered from a human patient who received an intestinal transplant, so some T cells may come from the graft donor.

V usage is TRBV11-2 and J usage is TRBJ2-1, with D perhaps matching TRBD1 or TRBD2 (7 bases each). The CDR3 length is 14 residues. The germline gives CDR1 SGHAT, CDR2 FQNNGV. Trimming removed 2 bases from V and 9 bases from J, with 14 bases in between. The CDR3 DNA follows: TGTGCCAGCAGCTTAACCAGGGGGGGTTCTGAGCAGTTCTTC. This sequence encodes CASSLTRGGSEQFF.

The rearrangement links TRBV12-2 to TRBJ1-6. TRBV12-2 is shown as a pseudogene. CDR3 length: 14 residues. The CDR3 sequence is CALYKTFMERPLHF. CDR3 DNA sequence: TGTGCACTTTACAAGACATTCATGGAGCGGCCCCTCCACTTT.

V and J are TRBV7-9 and TRBJ1-5; D possibly corresponds to TRBD1 (6 bases). Trimming left V 3 bases short and J 3 bases short, with 9 bases between. Germline V gives CDR1 SEHNR, CDR2 FQNEAQ (reference sequence). The CDR3 has 14 residues. The DNA for the CDR3 is TGTGCCAGCAGCTTTACAGGGAACAATCAGCCCCAGCATTTT. Translation: CASSFTGNNQPQHF.

As for this clone: An end of the junction does not agree with germline; a read error may underlie this. The chain joins TRBV7-7 to TRBJ1-1; D possibly corresponds to TRBD1 (5 bases). The germline V gene has CDR1 SSHAT and CDR2 FNYEAQ (reference sequence). The CDR3 runs 17 residues. CDR3 loop: CASSPTGPSYMNTEAFF. The CDR3 nucleotides are TGTGCTAGCAGCCCCACGGGACCTTCATACATGAACACTGAAGCTTTCTTT.

The chain combines TRBV6-6 with TRBJ1-3; 9 bases fit TRBD1. The CDR3 runs 16 residues. The ends lost 4 bases at V and 11 bases at J; junction bases unmatched: 15. Per germline, CDR1 MNHNY and CDR2 SVGAGI (reference sequence). CDR3 residues: CASSSTGTGHPIAIYF. The CDR3 region has the DNA TGTGCCAGCAGTTCTACCGGGACAGGGCACCCTATTGCCATATATTTT.

The table lists this clone with a count of one. J is TRBJ2-3 and V is TRBV30; D not resolved. There are 14 residues in the CDR3. V was cut by 1 base and J by 2 bases, with 10 bases left in between. In germline, CDR1 is GTSNPN, CDR2 SVGIG (reference sequence). The CDR3 is CAWSEGRLTDTQYF. Here the CDR3 DNA reads TGTGCCTGGAGTGAGGGCAGACTCACAGATACGCAGTATTTT. The variable domain in full, completed from reference TRBV30 and TRBJ2-3, reads SQTIHQWPATLVQPVGSPLSLECTVEGTSNPNLYWYRQAAGRGLQLLFYSVGIGQISSEVPQNLSASRPQDRQFILSSKKLLLSDSGFYLCAWSEGRLTDTQYFGPGTRLTVL.

The V call is TRBV6-5, the J call TRBJ2-1; 8 nucleotides line up with TRBD2. The CDR3 sequence is 14 residues long. Per the germline V gene, CDR1 is MNHEY and CDR2 is SVGAGI. With V trimmed by 6 bases and J by 9 bases, 10 bases remained unmatched. The CDR3 reads CASSSSGSDIEQFF. The CDR3 nucleotides read TGTGCCAGCAGCTCCAGCGGGAGTGATATTGAGCAGTTCTTC.

This clone was recorded only once. The chain carries TRBV6-1 and TRBJ1-1, with D possibly TRBD1 on 5 matching bases. Germline V gene sequence: CDR1 MNHNS, CDR2 SASEGT. The CDR3 contains 15 residues. V gave up 7 bases and J gave up 2 bases, with 17 bases separating them. Written as DNA, the CDR3 is TGTGCCAGCATTCTCAACCGGGACGCCAACACTGAAGCTTTCTTT. Translation: CASILNRDANTEAFF.

The chain combines TRBV5-8 with TRBJ1-5, with TRBD1 as a possible D gene (5 bases). Germline CDR1 and CDR2: SGHTS and YDEGEE. The CDR3 is 15 amino acids. V lost 4 bases and J lost 7, with 18 bases in between. CDR3 in amino acids: CASSPSGTGGQPQHF. The CDR3 DNA reads as TGTGCCAGCAGCCCGTCAGGGACCGGGGGACAGCCCCAGCATTTT.

The chain joins TRBV21-1 to TRBJ2-7. TRBV21-1 is a listed pseudogene. CDR3 length equals 14 residues. The CDR3 here is CASSILGPSYEQYF. CDR3 DNA sequence: TGTGCCAGCAGCATTTTAGGGCCCTCCTACGAGCAGTACTTC.

This chain links TRBV7-8 with TRBJ2-1; D unclear. Trimming pared 0 bases from V and 0 bases from J, leaving 9 bases between. The germline CDR1 and CDR2 sequences are SGHVS and FQNEAQ. This CDR3 contains 16 residues. CDR3 region: CASSLARLSSYNEQFF. The CDR3 DNA follows: TGTGCCAGCAGCTTAGCGCGTCTGAGCTCCTACAATGAGCAGTTCTTC.

The rearrangement uses TRBV6-1 and TRBJ1-1; D is ambiguous. From germline, CDR1 is MNHNS and CDR2 SASEGT. CDR3 length: 12 residues. Trimming stripped 5 bases from V and 1 base from J, with 5 bases between. The CDR3 reads CASSPSNTEAFF. CDR3 coding DNA: TGTGCCAGCAGTCCCTCGAACACTGAAGCTTTCTTT.

V and J are TRBV28 and TRBJ2-7; possible D gene TRBD2, 5 bases. The CDR3 has 13 amino acids. The germline V and J ends were trimmed by 5 bases and 7 bases, with 15 bases remaining between them. The germline V gene encodes CDR1 MDHEN and CDR2 SYDVKM. The CDR3, as DNA: TGTGCCAGCAGTCGTGTGACGGGAAATGAGCAGTACTTC. Its translation: CASSRVTGNEQYF. The full variable domain, rest sourced from reference TRBV28 and TRBJ2-7, is DVKVTQSSRYLVKRTGEKVFLECVQDMDHENMFWYRQDPGLGLRLIYFSYDVKMKEKGDIPEGYSVSREKKERFSLILESASTNQTSMYLCASSRVTGNEQYFGPGTRLTVT.

V and J are TRBV11-2 and TRBJ2-1, with 7 bases fitting TRBD1. The CDR3 is 14 amino acids. CDR1 and CDR2 (germline): SGHAT, FQNNGV. V shed 2 bases, J shed 4 bases, and the junction held 2 bases outside the gene matches. The CDR3 here is CASSLQGVYNEQFF. The CDR3 DNA follows: TGTGCCAGCAGCTTACAGGGGGTTTACAATGAGCAGTTCTTC.

There are a few counts of this clone. The V gene is TRBV18, the J gene TRBJ1-3; no firm D call. The germline gives CDR1 KGHSH, CDR2 LQKENI. The CDR3 runs to 19 residues. V was pared by 0 bases and J by 1 base, with 19 bases between. The CDR3 loop reads CASSPPIKPSVGSGNTIYF. The DNA for the CDR3 is TGTGCCAGCTCACCACCAATAAAGCCCTCGGTGGGATCTGGAAACACCATATATTTT.

This rearrangement joins TRBV5-6 to TRBJ2-2, with unresolved D. V was pared by 0 bases and J by 4 bases, with 10 bases between. The CDR3 length is 15 residues. CDR1 is SGHDT and CDR2 is YYEEEE in the germline V gene. This CDR3 reads CASSLEALFTGELFF. In DNA, the CDR3 is TGTGCCAGCAGCTTGGAGGCTCTTTTCACCGGGGAGCTGTTTTTT.

This chain joins TRBV6-1 and TRBJ2-3, with D uncertain. Between the trimmed V and J ends, which lost 4 bases and 0 bases, there was a span of 11 bases. The CDR3 runs 15 residues. The V gene's germline CDR1 is MNHNS and CDR2 SASEGT. The CDR3 loop is CASSVVVPSTDTQYF. In DNA, the CDR3 is TGTGCCAGCAGTGTGGTAGTCCCTAGCACAGATACGCAGTATTTT.

This clone was found a few times. The gene calls are TRBV5-6 and TRBJ1-1, with D hard to call. Germline V lookup: CDR1 SGHDT, CDR2 YYEEEE. Trimming shortened V by 0 bases and J by 1 base, and 7 bases separated the two germline ends. The CDR3 extends over 14 amino acids. CDR3 amino acids: CASSLGYGNTEAFF. CDR3 coding DNA: TGTGCCAGCAGCTTGGGTTACGGGAACACTGAAGCTTTCTTT.

This clone was observed a single time. The V and J genes are TRBV5-1 and TRBJ2-1, with 10 bases that match TRBD2. The CDR3 runs 16 residues. V shed 4 bases, J shed 5 bases, and the junction held 9 bases outside the gene matches. Germline loops: CDR1 SGHRS, CDR2 YFSETQ. Here the CDR3 reads CASSRRTSGYHNEQFF. CDR3 DNA sequence: TGCGCCAGCAGCCGAAGGACTAGCGGATACCACAATGAGCAGTTCTTC.

The rearrangement uses TRBV5-1 and TRBJ1-5; the match to TRBD1 covers 7 bases. The CDR3 runs to 15 residues. V was pared by 3 bases and J by 0 bases, with 3 bases of the junction left unmatched. Germline loops: CDR1 SGHRS, CDR2 YFSETQ. DNA of the CDR3: TGCGCCAGCAGCTGGGACAGTTATAGCAATCAGCCCCAGCATTTT. Residues: CASSWDSYSNQPQHF.

The rearrangement uses TRBV4-1 and TRBJ2-4; possible D gene TRBD2, 5 bases. In germline, CDR1 is MGHRA, CDR2 YSYEKL. Trimming stripped 0 bases from V and 2 bases from J, with 17 bases between. This CDR3 region has 18 residues. The CDR3 sequence is CASSQDVLAHPPKNIQYF. In nucleotides, the CDR3 is TGCGCCAGCAGCCAAGACGTGCTAGCCCACCCTCCCAAAAACATTCAGTACTTC.

J is TRBJ2-1 and V is TRBV7-9, with unresolved D. Trimming removed 4 bases from V and 8 bases from J, with 9 bases in between. In germline, CDR1 is SEHNR, CDR2 FQNEAQ (reference sequence). The CDR3 is 12 amino acids. CDR3 DNA: TGTGCCAGCAGCTCACCCATCGATGAGCAGTTCTTC. This translates into CASSSPIDEQFF.